This T cell receptor (beta chain) was identified during a study of Graves' ophthalmopathy and Graves' hyperthyroidism. This clonotype was recorded many times. With V trimmed by 3 bases and J by 1 base, 8 bases remained unmatched. Germline V CDR1 and CDR2: SEHNR, FQNEAQ (reference sequence). The CDR3 has 16 amino acids. Amplification targeted the TCR beta CDR3 regions, with RNA transcripts as the source material. In the first round, RT-PCR was carried out with HTBI primers, and a multiplex PCR formed the second round. TCRdb reprocessed the multiplex PCR reads with MiXCR, giving one entry per CDR3 protein. The table lists some 410,000 distinct CDR3 sequences, around 21% of them singletons, with more than 2.5% in the top ten.

The source of this sequence is a woman younger than 30 with stable Graves' hyperthyroidism. The chain employs TRBV7-9 and TRBJ1-1; 7 nucleotides line up with TRBD1. Sequenced sample: peripheral blood. DNA for the CDR3: TGTGCCAGCAGCTTTGACCCGGGACAGCAGAACACTGAAGCTTTCTTT. Its protein product is CASSFDPGQQNTEAFF.